This TCR beta chain was identified in a study of blood T cell repertoires in COVID-19. Assay used: immunoSEQ multiplex PCR; TCRdb lists only in-frame clones, some missing. The repertoire has some 80,000 clones, roughly 81% of them found once; the top ten carry about 10%. Trimming removed 1 base from V and 6 bases from J; junction bases left unmatched: 17. The CDR3 runs to 20 residues. CDR1 is SGHNT and CDR2 is YENEEA in the germline V gene. Sequenced sample: peripheral blood. The sequence was collected from a man between 60 and 70 years old with COVID-19, enrolled during active disease. The chain uses TRBV11-3 and TRBJ2-1, with 11 bases that match TRBD2. CDR3 nucleotides: TGTGCCAGCAGCTTAGGCCCCCTGGGCCTAGCGGGAGGAAAAGGCAATGAGCAGTTCTTC. This translates into CASSLGPLGLAGGKGNEQFF.